This T cell receptor (beta chain) stems from a study of T cells in Graves' hyperthyroidism and ophthalmopathy. Not enrolled were patients with uncontrolled infection, other autoimmune disease, pregnancy or lactation. This clonotype was seen only a few times. The CDR3 regions of TCR beta were amplified from RNA transcripts. RT-PCR in the first round (using the HTBI primer set) targeted the TCR CDR3. Each CDR3 protein gets one entry after TCRdb re-called the multiplex PCR reads with MiXCR. The table includes around 350,000 distinct CDR3 sequences, around 14% detected once. The CDR3 has 14 amino acids. Germline assignment: CDR1 SGHRS and CDR2 YFSETQ. V trimming: 2 bases; J trimming: 2 bases; junction bases outside the gene matches: 3.

The source of this sequence is a woman between 18 and 29 years old with Graves' hyperthyroidism that later progressed to Graves' ophthalmopathy. Sequenced material: blood. This chain links TRBV5-1 with TRBJ2-5; 7 bases map to TRBD1. CDR3 nucleotide sequence: TGCGCCAGCAGCTTTGGGACAGTACAAGAGACCCAGTACTTC. It yields the protein CASSFGTVQETQYF.